This TCR beta chain came from a study of cytomegalovirus exposure and HLA in healthy donors. PCR amplification relied on 60 Vbeta primers (plus 13 Jbeta primers). Using immunoSEQ multiplex PCR, the repertoire was profiled, and TCRdb retains in-frame clones only, with some absent. Among some 180,000 clones listed, around 75% were seen once. Trimming stripped 2 bases from V and 0 bases from J, with 9 bases between. The germline V gene has CDR1 ENHRY and CDR2 SYGVKD. The CDR3 is made up of 15 amino acids. Study-wide results and caveats: A later analysis reportedly identified an Asian-associated ancestry cluster as carrying fewer N-insertions than the 666-donor mean.

Concerning this clone: The antigen is unknown.

J is TRBJ2-3 and V is TRBV10-3; D perhaps matches TRBD1 (5 bases). Material for sequencing was PBMCs. The receptor's source is a male donor in good health and CMV-seronegative. The CDR3 sequence is CAISERGSSTDTQYF. DNA for the CDR3: TGTGCCATCAGTGAGAGGGGTTCTAGCACAGATACGCAGTATTTT.